These 15 T cell receptor beta chains were sequenced from one sample in a study of CXCR3-negative and CXCR3-positive naive CD8 T cells. Their antigens remain unidentified. The method, 5' RACE with UMI labels, was used to prepare the TRB cDNA libraries. TCRdb re-called the 5' RACE reads and gives one entry per CDR3 protein, without DNA. The sample totals approximately 5,300 distinct CDR3 sequences. Study conclusions and caveats: Hydrophobicity was higher for TRB CDR3s found in CXCR3-positive naive cells than in CXCR3-negative naive cells.

Sequencing was carried out using naive CXCR3+ CD8+ T cells from blood. Noted subset: CD45RO-CCR7+CD27+CD95- naive CD8+ T cells expressing CXCR3 (TNR3+). These receptors were obtained from a human donor in good health. Some clones in this sample may be carry-over from other donors' samples.

The V gene is TRBV29-1, the J gene TRBJ2-3; TCRdb's D gene call, TRBD1, goes unchecked for lack of DNA. The CDR3 sequence is 14 residues long. The germline CDR1 and CDR2 sequences are SQVTM and ANQGSEA. The CDR3 spells CSVEDRVNTDTQYF.

The V gene is TRBV2, the J gene TRBJ1-6; TCRdb proposes TRBD1, but this gene call is untestable without DNA. In germline, CDR1 is SNHLY, CDR2 FYNNEI. This CDR3 region has 21 residues. CDR3 loop: CASTSPRGERVIGSYNSPLHF.

The gene calls are TRBV25-1 and TRBJ2-5; the D call from TCRdb, TRBD2, cannot be confirmed without DNA. Per the germline V gene, CDR1 is MGHDK and CDR2 is SYGVNS. The CDR3 is 13 residues long. Here the CDR3 reads CASSDPDRRAQYF.

The chain is built from TRBV6-5 and TRBJ2-7. CDR1 MNHEY and CDR2 SVGAGI come from the germline V gene. The CDR3 has 14 amino acids. The CDR3 here is CASSYQDSSHEQYF.

Measured by frequency, this clonotype is medium-sized. CDR3 region: CASSMTGMNTEAFF. V usage is TRBV7-9 and J usage is TRBJ1-1; TCRdb names TRBD1, which stays unverified in the absence of DNA. Germline lookup yields CDR1 SEHNR and CDR2 FQNEAQ (reference sequence). The CDR3 is 14 amino acids.

By frequency, this clonotype registers medium-sized. J is TRBJ2-7 and V is TRBV29-1; the TCRdb call, TRBD1, lacks DNA for checking. The CDR3 covers 13 residues. Germline V gives CDR1 SQVTM, CDR2 ANQGSEA. The CDR3 protein is CSVGGTGIYEQYF.

This chain joins TRBV12-3 or TRBV12-4 and TRBJ1-2; TCRdb's assignment of TRBD1 cannot be checked, as there is no DNA. The CDR3 spans 13 residues. The CDR3 loop reads CASSGGARRGYTF.

This clonotype is medium-sized (0.01 to 0.1%) by frequency. The V call is TRBV5-1, the J call TRBJ2-1; TCRdb names TRBD1, which stays unverified in the absence of DNA. Germline V gene lookup returns CDR1 SGHRS and CDR2 YFSETQ. The CDR3 is 14 residues long. CDR3 protein: CASSFGGLYNEQFF.

This clonotype is classed as medium-sized by frequency. The gene calls are TRBV20-1 and TRBJ2-7; TCRdb's D call of TRBD2 is untestable without DNA. Germline CDR1 and CDR2: DFQATT and SNEGSKA (reference sequence). The CDR3 runs to 14 residues. This chain's CDR3 is CSAQGLAGGYEQYF.

The rearrangement links TRBV29-1 to TRBJ2-1. The CDR3 spans 13 residues. Germline CDR1 and CDR2: SQVTM and ANQGSEA. CDR3: CSVQDSNHNEQFF.

The chain employs TRBV23-1 and TRBJ2-2; the TCRdb call, TRBD1, lacks DNA for checking. TRBV23-1 is an ORF for which the function is uncertain. The CDR3 consists of 16 residues. The CDR3 sequence: CASNIDRAGDTGELFF.

This clonotype shows up as medium-sized by frequency. The rearrangement uses TRBV27 and TRBJ2-1; the TRBD1 assignment by TCRdb is unverifiable without DNA. In germline, CDR1 is MNHEY, CDR2 SMNVEV (reference sequence). The CDR3 has 15 amino acids. CDR3 region: CASSSSVPSYNEQFF.

The gene calls are TRBV18 and TRBJ2-7. Looked up from germline, CDR1 is KGHSH and CDR2 is LQKENI. The CDR3 is made up of 14 amino acids. The CDR3 spells CASSPPWDSYEQYF.

Measured by frequency, this clonotype is medium-sized. The chain joins TRBV29-1 to TRBJ2-7; TCRdb calls TRBD1, which cannot be checked without DNA. CDR1 SQVTM and CDR2 ANQGSEA come from the germline V gene. This CDR3 contains 14 residues. The CDR3 loop reads CSALGQRGAYEQYF.

The chain uses TRBV13 and TRBJ1-1. Germline CDR1 and CDR2: PRHDT and FYEKMQ (reference sequence). This CDR3 region has 15 residues. CDR3 region: CASSLERGMNTEAFF.